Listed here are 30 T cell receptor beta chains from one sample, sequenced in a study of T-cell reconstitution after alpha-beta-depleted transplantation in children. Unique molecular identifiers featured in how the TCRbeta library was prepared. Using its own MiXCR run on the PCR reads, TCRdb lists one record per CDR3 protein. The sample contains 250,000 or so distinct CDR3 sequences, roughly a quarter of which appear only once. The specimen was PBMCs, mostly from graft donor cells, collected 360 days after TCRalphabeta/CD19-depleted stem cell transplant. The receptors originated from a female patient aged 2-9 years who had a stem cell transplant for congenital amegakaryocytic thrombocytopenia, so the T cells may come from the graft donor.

The CDR3 sequence is CASSQALGTSGYNEQFF. The DNA of the CDR3 is TGCGCCAGCAGCCAGGCACTCGGGACTAGCGGATACAATGAGCAGTTCTTC. V and J are TRBV4-1 and TRBJ2-1, with 11 positions matching TRBD2. CDR3 length: 17 amino acids. Germline V gene lookup returns CDR1 MGHRA and CDR2 YSYEKL. V lost 3 bases and J lost 4; bases outside the gene matches: 8.

The CDR3 DNA follows: TGTGCCAGCAGCTTGGTTCACGGGGAGACCCAGTACTTC. As protein: CASSLVHGETQYF. J is TRBJ2-5 and V is TRBV5-4; D is unresolved. V shed 0 bases and J shed 5 bases, with 8 bases lying between them. Germline V CDR1 and CDR2: SGHNT, YYREEE (reference sequence). The CDR3 runs to 13 residues.

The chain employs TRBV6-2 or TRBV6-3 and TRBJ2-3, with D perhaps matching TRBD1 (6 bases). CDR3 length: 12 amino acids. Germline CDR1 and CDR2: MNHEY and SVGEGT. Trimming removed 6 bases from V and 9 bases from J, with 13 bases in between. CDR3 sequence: CASSRGHGTQYF. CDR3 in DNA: TGTGCCAGCAGCCGGGGACACGGCACGCAGTATTTT.

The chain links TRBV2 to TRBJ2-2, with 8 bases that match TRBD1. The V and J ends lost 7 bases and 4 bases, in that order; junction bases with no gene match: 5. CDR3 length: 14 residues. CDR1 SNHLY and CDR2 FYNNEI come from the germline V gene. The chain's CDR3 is CASKKTGATGELFF. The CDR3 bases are TGTGCCAGCAAGAAGACAGGGGCCACCGGGGAGCTGTTTTTT. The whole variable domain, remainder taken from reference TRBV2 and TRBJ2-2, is EPEVTQTPSHQVTQMGQEVILRCVPISNHLYFYWYRQILGQKVEFLVSFYNNEISEKSEIFDDQFSVERPDGSNFTLKIRSTKLEDSAMYFCASKKTGATGELFFGEGSRLTVL.

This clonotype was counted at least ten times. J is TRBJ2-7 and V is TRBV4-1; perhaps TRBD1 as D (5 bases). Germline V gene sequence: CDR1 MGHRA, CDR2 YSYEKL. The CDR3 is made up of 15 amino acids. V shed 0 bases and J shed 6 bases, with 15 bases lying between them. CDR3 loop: CASSQEQAVLGEQYF. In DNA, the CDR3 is TGCGCCAGCAGCCAAGAACAGGCGGTATTGGGCGAGCAGTACTTC.

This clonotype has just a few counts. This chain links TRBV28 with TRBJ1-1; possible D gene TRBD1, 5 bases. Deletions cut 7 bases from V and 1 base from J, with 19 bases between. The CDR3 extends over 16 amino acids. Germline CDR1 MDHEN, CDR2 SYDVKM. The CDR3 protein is CASKKWQGGKNTEAFF. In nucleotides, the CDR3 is TGTGCCAGCAAGAAGTGGCAGGGAGGGAAGAACACTGAAGCTTTCTTT.

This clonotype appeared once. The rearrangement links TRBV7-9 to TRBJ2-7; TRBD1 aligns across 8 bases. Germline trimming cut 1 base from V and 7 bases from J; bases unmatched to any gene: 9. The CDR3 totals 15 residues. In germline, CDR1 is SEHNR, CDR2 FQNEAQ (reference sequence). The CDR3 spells CASSLVGQDPLEQYF. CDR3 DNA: TGTGCCAGCAGCTTAGTGGGACAGGACCCCCTGGAGCAGTACTTC. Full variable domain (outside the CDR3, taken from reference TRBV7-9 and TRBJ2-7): DTGVSQNPRHKITKRGQNVTFRCDPISEHNRLYWYRQTLGQGPEFLTYFQNEAQLEKSRLLSDRFSAERPKGSFSTLEIQRTEQGDSAMYLCASSLVGQDPLEQYFGPGTRLTVT.

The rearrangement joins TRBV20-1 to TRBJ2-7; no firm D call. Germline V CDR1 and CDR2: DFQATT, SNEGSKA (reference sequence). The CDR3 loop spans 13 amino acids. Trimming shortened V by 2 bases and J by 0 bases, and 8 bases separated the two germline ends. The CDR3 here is CSARPPGSYEQYF. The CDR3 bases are TGCAGTGCTAGACCGCCGGGCTCCTACGAGCAGTACTTC.

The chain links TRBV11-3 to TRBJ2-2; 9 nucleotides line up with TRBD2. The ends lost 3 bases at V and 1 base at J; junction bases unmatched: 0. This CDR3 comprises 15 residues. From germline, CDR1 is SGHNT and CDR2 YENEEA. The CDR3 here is CASSFSGRNTGELFF. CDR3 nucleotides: TGTGCCAGCAGCTTTAGCGGGAGGAACACCGGGGAGCTGTTTTTT.

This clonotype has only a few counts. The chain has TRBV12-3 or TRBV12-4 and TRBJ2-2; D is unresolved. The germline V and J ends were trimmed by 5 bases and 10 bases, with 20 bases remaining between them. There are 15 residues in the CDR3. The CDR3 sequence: CASSTMTLPSSELFF. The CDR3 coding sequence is TGTGCCAGCAGTACAATGACCCTGCCGTCGTCGGAGCTGTTTTTT.

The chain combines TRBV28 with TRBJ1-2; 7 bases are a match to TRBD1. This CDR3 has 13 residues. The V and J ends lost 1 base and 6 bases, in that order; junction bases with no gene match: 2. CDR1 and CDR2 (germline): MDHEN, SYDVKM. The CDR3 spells CASSLLGTDGYTF. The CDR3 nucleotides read TGTGCCAGCAGTTTATTGGGGACAGATGGCTACACCTTC.

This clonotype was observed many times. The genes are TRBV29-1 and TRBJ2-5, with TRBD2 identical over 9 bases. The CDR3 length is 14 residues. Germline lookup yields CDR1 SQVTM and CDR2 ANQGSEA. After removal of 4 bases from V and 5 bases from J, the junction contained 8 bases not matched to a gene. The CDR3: CSVGGLAGGETQYF. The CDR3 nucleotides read TGCAGCGTTGGGGGACTAGCTGGGGGGGAGACCCAGTACTTC.

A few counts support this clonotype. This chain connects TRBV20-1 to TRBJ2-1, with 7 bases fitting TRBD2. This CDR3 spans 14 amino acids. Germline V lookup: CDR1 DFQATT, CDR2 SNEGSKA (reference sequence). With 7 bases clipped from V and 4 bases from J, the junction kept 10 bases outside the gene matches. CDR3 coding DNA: TGCAGTGGTCGGGATGGCGGGAGTTACAATGAGCAGTTCTTC. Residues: CSGRDGGSYNEQFF.

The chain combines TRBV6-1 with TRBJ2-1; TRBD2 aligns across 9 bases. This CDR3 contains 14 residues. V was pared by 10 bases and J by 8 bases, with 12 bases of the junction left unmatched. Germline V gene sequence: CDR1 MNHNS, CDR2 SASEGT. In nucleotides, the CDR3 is TGTGCCATAGTCTCTAGCGGGATTTCCTATGAGCAGTTCTTC. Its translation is CAIVSSGISYEQFF.

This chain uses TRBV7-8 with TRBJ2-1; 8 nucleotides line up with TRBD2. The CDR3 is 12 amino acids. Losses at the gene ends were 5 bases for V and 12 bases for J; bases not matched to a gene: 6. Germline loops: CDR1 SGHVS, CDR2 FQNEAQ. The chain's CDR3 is CASSPTGTRQFF. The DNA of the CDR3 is TGTGCCAGCAGCCCCACCGGGACTAGGCAGTTCTTC.

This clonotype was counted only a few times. CDR3 nucleotides: TGTGCCAGCAGTTTCGCTGGGAATGAGCAGTTCTTC. Its protein product is CASSFAGNEQFF. The J gene is TRBJ2-1, the V gene TRBV12-3 or TRBV12-4; no firm D call. Trimming removed 3 bases from V and 7 bases from J, with 7 bases in between. The CDR3 is made up of 12 amino acids.

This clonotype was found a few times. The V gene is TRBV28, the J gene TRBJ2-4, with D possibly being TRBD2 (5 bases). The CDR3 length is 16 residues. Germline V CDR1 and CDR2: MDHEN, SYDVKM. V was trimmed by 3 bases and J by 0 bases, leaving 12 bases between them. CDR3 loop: CASSFGGGLAKNIQYF. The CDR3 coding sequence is TGTGCCAGCAGTTTCGGCGGAGGTCTAGCCAAAAACATTCAGTACTTC.

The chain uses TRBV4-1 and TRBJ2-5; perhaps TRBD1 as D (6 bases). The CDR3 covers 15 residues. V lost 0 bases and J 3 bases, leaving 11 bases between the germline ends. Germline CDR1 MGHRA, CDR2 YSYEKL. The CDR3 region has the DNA TGCGCCAGCAGCCAAGACCCACAGGGAAAAGAGACCCAGTACTTC. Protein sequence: CASSQDPQGKETQYF.

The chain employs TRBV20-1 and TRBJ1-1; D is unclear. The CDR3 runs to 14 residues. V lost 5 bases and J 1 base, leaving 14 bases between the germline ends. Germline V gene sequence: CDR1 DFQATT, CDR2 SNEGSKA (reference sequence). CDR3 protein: CSAHVRHGNTEAFF. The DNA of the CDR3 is TGCAGTGCTCACGTCCGCCATGGGAACACTGAAGCTTTCTTT.

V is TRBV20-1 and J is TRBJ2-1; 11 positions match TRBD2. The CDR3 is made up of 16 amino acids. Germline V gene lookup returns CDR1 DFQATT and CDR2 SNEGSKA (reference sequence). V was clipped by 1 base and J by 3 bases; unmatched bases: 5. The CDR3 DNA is TGCAGTGCTAGAGCTGGGACTAGCGGACACTACAATGAGCAGTTCTTC. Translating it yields CSARAGTSGHYNEQFF.

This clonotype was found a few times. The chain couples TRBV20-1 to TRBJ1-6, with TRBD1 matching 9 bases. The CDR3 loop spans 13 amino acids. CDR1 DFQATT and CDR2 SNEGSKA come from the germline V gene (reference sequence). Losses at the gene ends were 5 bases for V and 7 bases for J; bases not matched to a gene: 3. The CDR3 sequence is CSAGTGRNSPLHF. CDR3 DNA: TGCAGTGCTGGGACAGGGCGGAATTCACCCCTCCACTTT.

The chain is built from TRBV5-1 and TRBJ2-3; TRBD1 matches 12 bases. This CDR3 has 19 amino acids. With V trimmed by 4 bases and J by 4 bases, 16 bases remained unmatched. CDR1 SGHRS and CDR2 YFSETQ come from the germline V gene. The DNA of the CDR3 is TGCGCCAGCAGCGCCCCAACCGGGACAGGGGGCTTTAGTGCAGATACGCAGTATTTT. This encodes CASSAPTGTGGFSADTQYF. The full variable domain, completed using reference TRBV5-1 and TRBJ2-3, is KAGVTQTPRYLIKTRGQQVTLSCSPISGHRSVSWYQQTPGQGLQFLFEYFSETQRNKGNFPGRFSGRQFSNSRSEMNVSTLELGDSALYLCASSAPTGTGGFSADTQYFGPGTRLTVL.

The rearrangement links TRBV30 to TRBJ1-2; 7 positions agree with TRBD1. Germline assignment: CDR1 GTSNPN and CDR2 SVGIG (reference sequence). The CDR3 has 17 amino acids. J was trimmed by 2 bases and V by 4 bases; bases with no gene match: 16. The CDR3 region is CAWKDPPRDSQNYGYTF. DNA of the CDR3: TGTGCCTGGAAGGACCCTCCGAGGGACAGTCAGAACTATGGCTACACCTTC.

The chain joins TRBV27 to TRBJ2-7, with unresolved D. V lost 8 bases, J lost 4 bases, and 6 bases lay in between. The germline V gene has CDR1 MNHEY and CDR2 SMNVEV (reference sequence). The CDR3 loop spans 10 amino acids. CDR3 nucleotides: TGTGCCAGCGGTAGATACGAGCAGTACTTC. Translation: CASGRYEQYF.

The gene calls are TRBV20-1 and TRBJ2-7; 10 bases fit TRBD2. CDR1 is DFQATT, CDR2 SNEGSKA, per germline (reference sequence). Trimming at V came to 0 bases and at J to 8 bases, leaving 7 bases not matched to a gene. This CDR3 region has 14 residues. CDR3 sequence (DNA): TGCAGTGCTAGAGATTTGCTAGCGGGAGAGCAGCAGTACTTC. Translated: CSARDLLAGEQQYF.

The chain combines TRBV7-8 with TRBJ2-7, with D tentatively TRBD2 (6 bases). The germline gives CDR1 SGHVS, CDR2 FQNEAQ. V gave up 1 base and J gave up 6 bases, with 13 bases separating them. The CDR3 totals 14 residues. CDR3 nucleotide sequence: TGTGCCAGCAGCTTAGTCACGGGGGTGGGCGAGCAGTACTTC. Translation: CASSLVTGVGEQYF.

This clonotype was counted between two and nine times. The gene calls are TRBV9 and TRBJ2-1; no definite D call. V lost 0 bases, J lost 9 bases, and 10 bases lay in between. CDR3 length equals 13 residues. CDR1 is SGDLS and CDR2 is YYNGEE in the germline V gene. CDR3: CASSVGPLGEQFF. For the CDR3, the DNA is TGTGCCAGCAGCGTAGGCCCATTGGGTGAGCAGTTCTTC.

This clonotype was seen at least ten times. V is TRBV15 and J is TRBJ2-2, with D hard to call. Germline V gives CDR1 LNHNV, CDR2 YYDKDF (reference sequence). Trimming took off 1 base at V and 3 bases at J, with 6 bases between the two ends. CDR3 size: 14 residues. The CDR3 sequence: CATSRGSDTGELFF. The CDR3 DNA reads TGTGCCACCAGCAGAGGATCGGACACCGGGGAGCTGTTTTTT. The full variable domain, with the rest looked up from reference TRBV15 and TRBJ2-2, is DAMVIQNPRYQVTQFGKPVTLSCSQTLNHNVMYWYQQKSSQAPKLLFHYYDKDFNNEADTPDNFQSRRPNTSFCFLDIRSPGLGDTAMYLCATSRGSDTGELFFGEGSRLTVL.

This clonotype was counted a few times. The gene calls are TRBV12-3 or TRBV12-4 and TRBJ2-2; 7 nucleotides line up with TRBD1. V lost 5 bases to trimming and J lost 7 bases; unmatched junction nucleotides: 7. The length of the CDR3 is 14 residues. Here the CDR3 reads CASSPRQGIGELFF. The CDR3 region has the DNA TGTGCCAGCAGTCCGCGACAGGGTATCGGGGAGCTGTTTTTT.

The CDR3 DNA is TGTGCCAGCAGTTCCACTATCGGAAGCTTTCAGCATGGCTACACCTTC. Translated: CASSSTIGSFQHGYTF. The chain carries TRBV6-2 or TRBV6-3 and TRBJ1-2; unclear D gene. Per the germline V gene, CDR1 is MNHEY and CDR2 is SVGEGT. Trimming left V 4 bases short and J 6 bases short, with 21 bases between. The CDR3 sequence is 16 residues long.